This TCR beta chain was sequenced during a study of T-cell reconstitution after alpha-beta-depleted transplantation in children. Study-wide findings and caveats: As was reported, about two months after transplant, alpha-beta T cells came from several hundred expanded graft clones.

This clonotype has ten or more counts. Its cognate antigen is unknown. The length of the CDR3 is 13 residues. The germline V gene encodes CDR1 SQVTM and CDR2 ANQGSEA. The ends were cut back, 4 bases at V and 2 bases at J, with 12 bases in the middle. Preparing the TCRbeta library involved the use of unique molecular identifiers. One entry per CDR3 protein results from TCRdb running MiXCR on the PCR reads. The table lists 85,000 to 120,000 distinct CDR3 sequences, 6% of them singletons. The sequence came from a female patient younger than 10 who had a stem cell transplant for Fanconi anemia, so the T cells may come from the graft donor. The V and J genes are TRBV29-1 and TRBJ2-7, with unresolved D. The sample here was PBMCs, mostly from graft donor cells, taken 60 days after TCRalphabeta/CD19-depleted stem cell transplant. CDR3 nucleotides: TGCAGCGTTGCGGAGTTCCAGACCTACGAGCAGTACTTC. The encoded protein is CSVAEFQTYEQYF.